This T cell receptor (beta chain) was retrieved from a study of regulatory T cells in long-lasting Graves disease (dated by TCRdb to the early 2020s). Regarding the study in general: Persistent Graves' disease meant more than 5 years of antithyroid drug treatment with TSH receptor autoantibodies that stayed positive. Peripheral blood TCR sequencing and RNA sequencing compared persistent Graves' disease patients with newly diagnosed Graves' disease patients. The study took place in China and was registered as a clinical trial. TCR sequencing covered some 13 persistent and approximately 20 newly diagnosed Graves' disease patients, some 33 samples in total. On average, persistent Graves' disease patients in the clinical cohort had been on antithyroid drugs for roughly 11 years. Results and caveats for the whole study, not just this receptor: Patients with persistent disease shared more public clonotypes (under 3,000) than newly diagnosed patients did (around 980). The authors noted that the small sample size was a limitation that may lower accuracy. Sequencing and analysis were restricted to the TCR beta chain. TRBV28, TRBJ1-2 and TRBJ2-5 were preferentially used in persistent disease, while TRBV20-1 and TRBJ2-1 were favored in newly diagnosed disease. Compared with newly diagnosed patients, persistent Graves' disease patients had lower TCR Shannon entropy and fewer highly expanded clones, which suggests clonal expansion. Only peripheral blood was studied, because thyroid tissue, the primary lesion, was inaccessible.

As to this clonotype: Its antigen remains undetermined. No qualities accompany the bases; no much larger clone lies one base away.

Counted from cysteine to phenylalanine, this CDR3 has 14 amino acids. Only the CDR3 portion is preserved as DNA: 42 bases, with reading frame beginning at the first base. Relative to germline, V is 8 bases shorter and J is 0 bases shorter, with 10 bases between their ends. The germline V gene provides CDR1 SNHLY and CDR2 FYNNEI. The library was generated by multiplex PCR. Sequencing relied on an Illumina HiSeq 4000. To build TCR beta libraries, CDR3 regions were amplified by Arm-PCR using iRepertoire HTBI primers. Before sequencing, the PCR products went through gel purification. Regarding the original processing steps: Gene usage analysis of CDR3 amino acid clonotypes relied on the approximately 68 TRBV and about 15 TRBJ segments identified across samples. Filtered high-quality paired reads were merged into contigs using COPE and FqMerger. Contigs were aligned with BLAST to IMGT TRBV, TRBD and TRBJ reference genes, and CDR3 was defined per IMGT. Any clonotype with a frequency above 0.1% was counted as a highly expanded clone. Shannon entropy served as the measure of repertoire diversity, while the Gini coefficient captured V-J evenness. A clonotype found in more than one individual was treated as public. TCRdb's own reprocessing of the public reads used fastp at Q25 and MiXCR and kept productive beta chains. One record per CDR3 amino acid sequence lists the most common genes and DNA. The V and J calls were not made by the authors but by TCRdb's processing. The sample has under 450,000 distinct CDR3 sequences on record, around 24% of them singletons. The ten largest account for approximately 28% of the sample.

The time point tag for this specimen amounts to: persistent/refractory GD, antithyroid drugs over 5 years with positive TRAb. RNA was extracted from PBMCs in TRIzol for both TCR sequencing and RNA sequencing. Graves' disease was diagnosed according to American Thyroid Association guidelines. Patients for the study were recruited at an endocrinology department in Xi'an, China. Each patient gave 7 to 9.5 milliliters of peripheral blood, collected in an EDTA anticoagulant tube. Ficoll Paque Plus density gradient separation was used to isolate PBMCs, and no additional T cell sorting was done. An Agilent 2100 Bioanalyzer and agarose gel were used to assess RNA quality, and a NanoDrop 2000 was used to measure RNA concentration.

Sequences were derived from peripheral blood mononuclear cells (PBMCs), sampled when the disease was refractory, from a patient treated with antithyroid drugs. The receptor comes from a female donor with Graves disease. This chain joins TRBV2 to TRBJ2-2; TRBD1 is a possible D gene, resting on 5 matching bases. The nucleotide sequence is TGTGCCAGCCAACAGGCCCCGAACACCGGGGAGCTGTTTTTT. This translates into CASQQAPNTGELFF.